This is a list of T cell receptor beta chains from one sample in a study of T cell repertoires in cytomegalovirus infection. One entry per CDR3 protein, called by TCRdb with MiXCR from the reads. The table has about 740,000 distinct CDR3 sequences, 35% seen once. The sample was PBMCs. Receptor source: a human donor in good health (CMV status not recorded). Some clones in this sample may be carry-over from other donors' samples. CDR3s include the opening cysteine and the closing phenylalanine or tryptophan. A D gene is named only where the DNA matches it firmly. Size tells how often a clone was seen (once, few, many) or the class of an expanded clone, and some rows leave it out.

size: .; V: TRBV7-8; D: .; CDR3: CASSRSAGSGNPMYF
size: .; V: TRBV6-1; D: TRBD1; CDR3: CASSTGTGRAGELFF
size: few; V: TRBV19; D: TRBD2; CDR3: CASSVLLAGKNNEQFF
size: many; V: TRBV7-6; D: .; CDR3: CASSPRAGSSYNEQFF
size: few; V: TRBV7-2; D: .; CDR3: CASSLYRDYGYTF
size: .; V: TRBV18; D: .; CDR3: CASSPSTGPVAF
size: few; V: TRBV6-2/TRBV6-3; D: TRBD2; CDR3: CASSYSGGLGLGDNEQFF
size: .; V: TRBV25-1; D: .; CDR3: CASSDRGGYTF
size: many; V: TRBV7-2; D: TRBD1; CDR3: CASSFQTGPVLKTQYF
size: few; V: TRBV15; D: .; CDR3: CATSKDQNTEAFF
size: few; V: TRBV28; D: .; CDR3: CASRGRVLEQYF
size: few; V: TRBV11-3; D: .; CDR3: CASSRSWGYTDTQYF
size: few; V: TRBV19; D: .; CDR3: CASSIRLTNTEAFF
size: few; V: TRBV6-2/TRBV6-3; D: .; CDR3: CASRPTGLDEQYF
size: .; V: TRBV28; D: .; CDR3: CASTAGNTEAFF
size: few; V: TRBV10-3; D: .; CDR3: CAISEYPNTEAFF
size: few; V: TRBV19; D: .; CDR3: CASRVGYRDLGGEYGYTF
size: .; V: TRBV7-9; D: TRBD1; CDR3: CASSLHRDRALIGNTIYF
size: .; V: TRBV19; D: .; CDR3: CASSLRRSEAFF
size: many; V: TRBV6-5; D: TRBD1; CDR3: CASSYGTGAEKLFF
size: .; V: TRBV7-6; D: TRBD1; CDR3: CASSLLEEGARIYYGYTF
size: few; V: TRBV20-1; D: .; CDR3: CSARFGVHNEQFF
size: few; V: TRBV10-3; D: .; CDR3: CAIGVAFRIF
size: few; V: TRBV5-4; D: .; CDR3: CASSLAGTVNTGELFF
size: few; V: TRBV28; D: .; CDR3: CASGGYRWGYEQYF
size: few; V: TRBV27; D: TRBD2; CDR3: CASSLLGGRYNEQFF
size: .; V: TRBV6-1; D: .; CDR3: CASSVTAVKGETQYF
size: few; V: TRBV7-8; D: TRBD1; CDR3: CASSSRLGTDENTIYF
size: .; V: TRBV5-1; D: .; CDR3: CASSFPPRLTRPPQETQYF
size: .; V: TRBV6-6; D: TRBD1; CDR3: CASSAGGYNTEAFF
size: many; V: TRBV7-8; D: TRBD1; CDR3: CASSPRRTGTDSIQYF
size: .; V: TRBV12-3/TRBV12-4; D: .; CDR3: CASRERGALTGELFF
size: once; V: TRBV28; D: .; CDR3: CASSSFPREDKPGDRFF
size: many; V: TRBV6-2/TRBV6-3; D: .; CDR3: CASTTGLHSGANVLTF
size: .; V: TRBV7-2; D: .; CDR3: CASSRNPGVGSLGSGNTGELFF
size: .; V: TRBV30; D: TRBD1; CDR3: CAWQSATGVNQPQHF
size: .; V: TRBV7-3; D: .; CDR3: CASSSGINQPQHF
size: .; V: TRBV6-1; D: .; CDR3: CASRSGWGYSNQPQHF
size: many; V: TRBV7-2; D: .; CDR3: CASSLGSPGSNSPLHF
size: few; V: TRBV28; D: .; CDR3: CASRGYSYEQYF
size: few; V: TRBV6-2/TRBV6-3; D: TRBD2; CDR3: CASSWGGSSYNEQFF
size: .; V: TRBV30; D: .; CDR3: CAWSVYGGRTEAFF
size: .; V: TRBV7-2; D: .; CDR3: CASSPQGGLLFF
size: once; V: TRBV19; D: TRBD2; CDR3: CASSIDRLASNIQYF
size: few; V: TRBV14; D: .; CDR3: CASSRNIRSSSYEQYF
size: .; V: TRBV7-9; D: .; CDR3: CASSLPVGGKSSGNTIYF
size: .; V: TRBV7-6; D: TRBD2; CDR3: CASSLWEGFGETQYF
size: .; V: TRBV12-3/TRBV12-4; D: TRBD2; CDR3: CASSLSGTSSGNEKFF
size: many; V: TRBV7-6; D: .; CDR3: CASSLAVNQPQHF
size: few; V: TRBV11-1; D: .; CDR3: CASSRTSGNTIYF